This TCR beta chain was recovered during a study of cytomegalovirus exposure and HLA in healthy donors. Whole-study results and caveats: It was approximately 150 TCR beta chains that were listed as cytomegalovirus-associated. Apart from CMV serostatus, no immune exposure information was available. CMV antigen specificity of three CMV-associated chains was confirmed in vitro. Later on, an analysis tied around 17,000 TCR beta sequences to HLA alleles at 0.05 false discovery rate.

Primers for the PCR totalled 60 Vbeta and 13 Jbeta. Sequencing was performed with immunoSEQ multiplex PCR; in TCRdb, only in-frame clones are kept and a portion is missing. The repertoire holds approximately 170,000 clones, with approximately 88% as singletons. Details on this clone: Its antigen is undetermined.

The origin of this receptor is a boy aged 2 to 9 in good health and CMV-seronegative. The specimen was PBMCs.

The DNA of the CDR3 is TGTGCCAGCAGCAAAGTTGGGGTCGACAGGAGACCTAACTATGGCTACACCTTC. Encoded protein: CASSKVGVDRRPNYGYTF. J is TRBJ1-2 and V is TRBV21-1; the D call of TRBD1 is as the table states it, not checked on the DNA. TRBV21-1 represents a pseudogene. CDR3 length: 18 amino acids.